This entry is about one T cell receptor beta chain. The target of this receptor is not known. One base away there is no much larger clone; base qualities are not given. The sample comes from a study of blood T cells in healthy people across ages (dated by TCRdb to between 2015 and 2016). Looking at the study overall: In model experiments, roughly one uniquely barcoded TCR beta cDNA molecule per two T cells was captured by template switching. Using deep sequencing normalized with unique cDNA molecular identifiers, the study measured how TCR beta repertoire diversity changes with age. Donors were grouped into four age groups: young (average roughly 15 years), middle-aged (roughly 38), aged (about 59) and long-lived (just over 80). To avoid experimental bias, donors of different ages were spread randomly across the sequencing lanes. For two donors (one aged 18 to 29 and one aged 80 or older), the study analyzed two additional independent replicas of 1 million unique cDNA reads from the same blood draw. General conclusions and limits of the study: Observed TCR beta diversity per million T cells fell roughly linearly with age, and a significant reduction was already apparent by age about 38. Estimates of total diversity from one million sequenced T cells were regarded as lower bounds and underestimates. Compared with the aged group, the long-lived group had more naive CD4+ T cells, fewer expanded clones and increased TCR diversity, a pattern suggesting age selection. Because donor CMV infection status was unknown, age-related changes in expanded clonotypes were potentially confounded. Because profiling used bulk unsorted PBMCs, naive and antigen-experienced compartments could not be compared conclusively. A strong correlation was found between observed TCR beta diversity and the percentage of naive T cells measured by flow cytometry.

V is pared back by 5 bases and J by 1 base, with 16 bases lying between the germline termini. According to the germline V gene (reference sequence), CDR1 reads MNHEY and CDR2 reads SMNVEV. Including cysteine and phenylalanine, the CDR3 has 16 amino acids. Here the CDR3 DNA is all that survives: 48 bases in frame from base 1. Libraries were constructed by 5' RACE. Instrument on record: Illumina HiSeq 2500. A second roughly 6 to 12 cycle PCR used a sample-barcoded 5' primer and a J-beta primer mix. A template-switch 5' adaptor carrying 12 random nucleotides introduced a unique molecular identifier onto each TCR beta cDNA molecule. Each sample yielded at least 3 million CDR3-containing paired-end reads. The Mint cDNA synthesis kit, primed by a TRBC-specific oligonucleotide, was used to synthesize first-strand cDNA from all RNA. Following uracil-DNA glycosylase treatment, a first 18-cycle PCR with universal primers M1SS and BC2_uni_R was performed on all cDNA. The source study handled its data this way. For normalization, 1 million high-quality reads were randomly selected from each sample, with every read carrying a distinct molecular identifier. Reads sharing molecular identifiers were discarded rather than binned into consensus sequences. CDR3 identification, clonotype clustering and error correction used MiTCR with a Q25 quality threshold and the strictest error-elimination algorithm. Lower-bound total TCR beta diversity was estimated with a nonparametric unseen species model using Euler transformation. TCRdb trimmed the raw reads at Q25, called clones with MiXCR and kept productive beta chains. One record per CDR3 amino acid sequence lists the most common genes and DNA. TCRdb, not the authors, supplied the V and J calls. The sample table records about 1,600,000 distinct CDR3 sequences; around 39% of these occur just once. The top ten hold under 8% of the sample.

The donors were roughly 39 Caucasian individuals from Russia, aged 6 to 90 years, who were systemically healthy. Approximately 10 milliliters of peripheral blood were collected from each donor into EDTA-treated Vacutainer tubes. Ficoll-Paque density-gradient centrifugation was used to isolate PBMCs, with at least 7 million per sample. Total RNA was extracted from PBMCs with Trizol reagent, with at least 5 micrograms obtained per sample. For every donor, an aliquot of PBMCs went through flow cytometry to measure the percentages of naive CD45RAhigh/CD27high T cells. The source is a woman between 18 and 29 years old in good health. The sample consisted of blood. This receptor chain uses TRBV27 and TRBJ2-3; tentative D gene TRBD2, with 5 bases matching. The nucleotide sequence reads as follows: TGTGCCAGCAGTACTCTAGCAATCGGGCGCACAGATACGCAGTATTTT. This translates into CASSTLAIGRTDTQYF.